The 3 T cell receptor beta chains given below trace back to one sample, sequenced in a study of OX40 agonist ivuxolimab in advanced cancers. Library creation used the immunoSEQ multiplex PCR assay. TCRdb obtained this table from immuneACCESS and retained in-frame rearrangements with V and J assigned. These tables miss some clones; where compared with another copy, unresolved V genes account for less than half of the shortfall, and the remainder is unexplained. The sample table records some 76,000 clones; nearly 85% of these occur just once. Approximately 7% of the sample belongs to the ten largest clones. Specimen: CD4+ or CD8+ T cells sorted from blood, collected in a trial of the OX40 agonist ivuxolimab. The receptors derive from an adult with an advanced solid tumor such as melanoma, head and neck, liver or kidney cancer.

The genes are TRBV5-1 and TRBJ1-2; possible D gene TRBD1, 6 bases. Trimming took 0 bases from V and 6 from J, leaving 12 bases between them. The CDR3 sequence is 14 residues long. Germline CDR1 SGHRS, CDR2 YFSETQ. This CDR3 is CASSLGPQGNGYTF. The CDR3, as DNA: TGCGCCAGCAGCTTGGGTCCACAGGGTAATGGCTACACCTTC.

The J gene is TRBJ1-2, the V gene TRBV6-5; D is unclear. V shed 0 bases and J shed 4 bases, with 6 bases lying between them. CDR1 is MNHEY, CDR2 SVGAGI, per germline. The CDR3 consists of 13 residues. CDR3 residues: CASSYSGSYGYTF. The CDR3 coding sequence is TGTGCCAGCAGTTACTCGGGGAGCTATGGCTACACCTTC.

V and J are TRBV7-6 and TRBJ1-1; D perhaps matches TRBD1 (5 bases). CDR1 is SGHVS and CDR2 is FNYEAQ in the germline V gene. With 3 bases removed from V and 8 bases from J, the gap between germline ends came to 13 bases. The CDR3 runs 13 residues. CDR3 in amino acids: CASSLGGRREAFF. Here the CDR3 DNA reads TGTGCCAGCAGCTTGGGGGGGAGGAGAGAAGCTTTCTTT.